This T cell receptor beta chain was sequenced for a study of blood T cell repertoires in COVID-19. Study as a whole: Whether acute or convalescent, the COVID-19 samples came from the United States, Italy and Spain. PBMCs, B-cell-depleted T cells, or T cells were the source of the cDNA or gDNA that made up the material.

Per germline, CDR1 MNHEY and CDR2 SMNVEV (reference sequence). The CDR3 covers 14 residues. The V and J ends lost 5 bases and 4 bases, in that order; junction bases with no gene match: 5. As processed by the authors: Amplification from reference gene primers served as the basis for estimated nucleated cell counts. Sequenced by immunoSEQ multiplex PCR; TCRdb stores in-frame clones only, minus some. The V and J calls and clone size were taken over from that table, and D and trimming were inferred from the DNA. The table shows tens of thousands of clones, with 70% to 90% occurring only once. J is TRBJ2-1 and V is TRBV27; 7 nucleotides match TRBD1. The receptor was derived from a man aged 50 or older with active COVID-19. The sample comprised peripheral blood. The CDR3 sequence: CASSPTGVYNEQFF. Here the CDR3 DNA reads TGTGCCAGCAGTCCTACAGGGGTATACAATGAGCAGTTCTTC.